These 28 T cell receptor beta chains were sequenced from one sample in a study of T cell responses to AZD1222 COVID-19 vaccine. The data were produced by immunoSEQ multiplex PCR, yet TCRdb's version contains in-frame clones alone and is incomplete. The sample shows around 97,000 clones, roughly 88% of them seen only once. The input for sequencing was peripheral blood, taken on day 0 of AZD1222 vaccination. These receptors all come from an adult in good health.

The chain couples TRBV7-9 to TRBJ2-5, with TRBD1 matching over 7 bases. Germline CDR1 reads SEHNR; CDR2 reads FQNEAQ (reference sequence). The CDR3 runs to 13 residues. Losses at the gene ends were 5 bases for V and 7 bases for J; bases not matched to a gene: 7. CDR3: CASSQGQMGTQYF. CDR3 in DNA: TGTGCCAGCAGCCAGGGACAGATGGGGACCCAGTACTTC.

Worth noting for this clone: The junction differs from germline at one of its ends, possibly a read error. The chain recombines TRBV7-7 with TRBJ2-3, with TRBD2 identical over 8 bases. CDR3 length equals 15 residues. The V gene's germline CDR1 is SSHAT and CDR2 FNYEAQ (reference sequence). The CDR3 region is CASSLLAASTDTQYF. The CDR3 bases are TGTGCTAGCAGCTTACTAGCGGCTAGCACAGATACGCAGTATTTT.

The rearrangement joins TRBV7-2 to TRBJ1-5; no definite D call. V was clipped by 5 bases and J by 5 bases, with 13 bases between them. Germline V lookup: CDR1 SGHTA, CDR2 FQGNSA. This CDR3 comprises 14 residues. The CDR3 loop is CASSQSDTDQPQHF. The DNA of the CDR3 is TGTGCCAGCAGCCAAAGCGATACAGATCAGCCCCAGCATTTT. Using reference TRBV7-2 and TRBJ1-5 for the parts outside the CDR3, the full variable domain is GAGVSQSPSNKVTEKGKDVELRCDPISGHTALYWYRQSLGQGLEFLIYFQGNSAPDKSGLPSDRFSAERTGGSVSTLTIQRTQQEDSAVYLCASSQSDTDQPQHFGDGTRLSIL.

The chain has TRBV14 and TRBJ1-2, with 10 bases fitting TRBD1. The CDR3 consists of 15 residues. Germline V lookup: CDR1 SGHDN, CDR2 FVKESK. The V segment lost 0 bases and the J segment 5 bases; nucleotides outside the gene matches: 3. Here the CDR3 DNA reads TGTGCCAGCAGCCAAGATTGGACAGGGGGATATGGCTACACCTTC. It codes for CASSQDWTGGYGYTF. The whole variable domain, filled in from reference TRBV14 and TRBJ1-2, reads EAGVTQFPSHSVIEKGQTVTLRCDPISGHDNLYWYRRVMGKEIKFLLHFVKESKQDESGMPNNRFLAERTGGTYSTLKVQPAELEDSGVYFCASSQDWTGGYGYTFGSGTRLTVV.

This clone showed up just a few times. The chain employs TRBV15 and TRBJ1-1; TRBD1 matches 8 bases. This CDR3 is 13 amino acids long. The V gene's germline CDR1 is LNHNV and CDR2 YYDKDF (reference sequence). The junction had 7 bases not matched to a gene; V was cut back by 8 bases and J by 5 bases. The CDR3 is CATQLQGGTEAFF. CDR3 coding DNA: TGTGCCACCCAGCTACAGGGGGGAACTGAAGCTTTCTTT.

V gene TRBV6-5 combines with J gene TRBJ2-1; perhaps TRBD1 as D (5 bases). Per germline, CDR1 MNHEY and CDR2 SVGAGI. There are 13 residues in the CDR3. Trimming removed 5 bases from V and 5 bases from J, with 10 bases in between. CDR3 sequence (DNA): TGTGCCAGCAGTCTTGACAGACACAATGAGCAGTTCTTC. Translation gives CASSLDRHNEQFF.

The chain uses TRBV29-1 and TRBJ1-1; D gene uncertain. Germline-derived CDR1 and CDR2 are SQVTM and ANQGSEA. V was pared by 4 bases and J by 4 bases, with 7 bases between. The CDR3 runs 11 residues. The CDR3 loop is CSVGGGTEAFF. CDR3 nucleotides: TGCAGCGTTGGAGGAGGCACTGAAGCTTTCTTT.

The gene calls are TRBV27 and TRBJ2-1; tentative D call: TRBD1 (6 bases). Germline loops: CDR1 MNHEY, CDR2 SMNVEV (reference sequence). Trimming cost V 4 bases and J 3 bases, with 13 bases left between them. The CDR3 extends over 15 amino acids. CDR3 bases: TGTGCCAGCAGTTCCGATGGACAGTACTACAATGAGCAGTTCTTC. As protein: CASSSDGQYYNEQFF.

The V and J genes are TRBV9 and TRBJ1-2; D remains ambiguous. Germline V gives CDR1 SGDLS, CDR2 YYNGEE. CDR3 length: 13 amino acids. V lost 0 bases, J lost 0 bases, and 3 bases lay in between. CDR3: CASSVGTNYGYTF. For the CDR3, the DNA is TGTGCCAGCAGCGTAGGGACTAACTATGGCTACACCTTC.

The V gene is TRBV29-1, the J gene TRBJ2-7, with unresolved D. V was clipped by 3 bases and J by 0 bases, with 6 bases between them. Germline CDR1 is SQVTM and CDR2 is ANQGSEA. CDR3 length: 12 residues. In DNA, the CDR3 is TGCAGCGTTGATGTTAGCTCCTACGAGCAGTACTTC. Encoded protein: CSVDVSSYEQYF.

The genes are TRBV6-6 and TRBJ1-1; D gene uncertain. The CDR3 runs to 16 residues. The germline V and J ends were trimmed by 6 bases and 0 bases, with 17 bases remaining between them. The V gene's germline CDR1 is MNHNY and CDR2 SVGAGI (reference sequence). The CDR3 loop is CASSPVDRGMNTEAFF. CDR3 in DNA: TGTGCCAGCAGCCCCGTGGACCGCGGCATGAACACTGAAGCTTTCTTT.

This chain's CDR3 is CSVYLQGEDGYTF. CDR3 DNA: TGCAGCGTCTATCTACAGGGGGAGGATGGCTACACCTTC. This chain joins TRBV29-1 and TRBJ1-2; 8 bases are shared with TRBD1. V trimming: 6 bases; J trimming: 6 bases; junction bases outside the gene matches: 9. The CDR3 runs 13 residues. The germline CDR1 and CDR2 sequences are SQVTM and ANQGSEA.

The chain has TRBV7-2 and TRBJ2-7; 7 nucleotides align to TRBD1. The V and J ends lost 2 bases and 1 base, in that order; junction bases with no gene match: 8. In germline, CDR1 is SGHTA, CDR2 FQGNSA. The CDR3 covers 16 residues. The chain's CDR3 is CASSLRGGDLSYEQYF. As DNA, the CDR3 is TGTGCCAGCAGCTTAAGAGGGGGCGATTTGTCCTACGAGCAGTACTTC.

The rearrangement joins TRBV11-2 to TRBJ1-1; D is uncertain. V lost 5 bases and J lost 1, with 20 bases in between. The CDR3 contains 17 residues. CDR1 and CDR2 from the germline V gene are SGHAT and FQNNGV. CDR3 in DNA: TGTGCCAGCAGCGCCGCTCCTCTGACGATATCGAACACTGAAGCTTTCTTT. It codes for CASSAAPLTISNTEAFF.

This clone is large in the sample. The V and J genes are TRBV9 and TRBJ2-5, with a possible D match to TRBD2 (6 bases). The CDR3 has 15 amino acids. V lost 4 bases to trimming and J lost 2 bases, with 15 bases between them. Germline lookup yields CDR1 SGDLS and CDR2 YYNGEE. For the CDR3, the DNA is TGTGCCAGCAGCCTCTACTCCGGGACTCAAGAGACCCAGTACTTC. Its translation is CASSLYSGTQETQYF.

The chain carries TRBV7-2 and TRBJ2-1, with D tentatively TRBD2 (5 bases). V gave up 2 bases and J gave up 0 bases, with 14 bases separating them. The germline CDR1 and CDR2 sequences are SGHTA and FQGNSA. The CDR3 extends over 17 amino acids. Here the CDR3 DNA reads TGTGCCAGCAGCTTATGGACTGTAACCTCCTCCTACAATGAGCAGTTCTTC. It codes for CASSLWTVTSSYNEQFF.

This clone came up once. The genes are TRBV6-5 and TRBJ1-4; D may be TRBD1 (5 bases). Germline CDR1 MNHEY, CDR2 SVGAGI. The length of the CDR3 is 14 residues. V lost 7 bases, J lost 5 bases, and 14 bases lay in between. Here the CDR3 DNA reads TGTGCCAGCAAACGGGACGGGGCGAATGAAAAACTGTTTTTT. Its translation is CASKRDGANEKLFF.

The rearrangement uses TRBV10-3 and TRBJ2-5, with 8 bases matching TRBD1. Germline CDR1 and CDR2: ENHRY and SYGVKD. This CDR3 contains 13 residues. The junction had 3 bases not matched to a gene; V was cut back by 6 bases and J by 3 bases. The chain's CDR3 is CAISPTGEETQYF. DNA of the CDR3: TGTGCCATCAGCCCGACAGGGGAAGAGACCCAGTACTTC.

The chain recombines TRBV18 with TRBJ2-2, with TRBD1 matching over 7 bases. CDR1 and CDR2 from the germline V gene are KGHSH and LQKENI. CDR3 size: 18 residues. V lost 2 bases and J lost 0; bases outside the gene matches: 9. CDR3 loop: CASSPAAAGTANTGELFF. The CDR3 nucleotides read TGTGCCAGCTCACCAGCCGCGGCCGGGACAGCGAACACCGGGGAGCTGTTTTTT.

The gene calls are TRBV6-2 or TRBV6-3 and TRBJ1-4; D is unclear. V was clipped by 4 bases and J by 2 bases, with 17 bases between them. The CDR3 length is 17 residues. Germline V gene sequence: CDR1 MNHEY, CDR2 SVGEGT. In nucleotides, the CDR3 is TGTGCCAGCAGTTCGCAAGGAATCGGATCCACTAATGAAAAACTGTTTTTT. This codes for CASSSQGIGSTNEKLFF.

The chain couples TRBV24-1 to TRBJ1-2; tentatively, D is TRBD1 (5 bases). The CDR3 covers 14 residues. CDR1 is KGHDR and CDR2 is SFDVKD in the germline V gene. Trimming took 5 bases from V and 3 from J, leaving 12 bases between them. The CDR3 DNA is TGTGCCACCAGTGCCGCAGGGTCGGACTATGGCTACACCTTC. Translating it yields CATSAAGSDYGYTF.

The V call is TRBV29-1, the J call TRBJ2-3; TRBD1 matches 8 bases. V was pared by 6 bases and J by 1 base, with 9 bases of the junction left unmatched. This CDR3 contains 15 residues. Germline assignment: CDR1 SQVTM and CDR2 ANQGSEA. The DNA for the CDR3 is TGCAGCGTACTGCCGACAGGGGATCGCACAGATACGCAGTATTTT. Protein product: CSVLPTGDRTDTQYF.

The chain links TRBV27 to TRBJ2-7, with D maybe TRBD2 (5 bases). Germline lookup yields CDR1 MNHEY and CDR2 SMNVEV (reference sequence). V was cut by 5 bases and J by 2 bases, with 13 bases left in between. The CDR3 consists of 14 residues. The CDR3: CASSPRVGPYEQYF. CDR3 nucleotides: TGTGCCAGCAGTCCGCGGGTAGGTCCCTACGAGCAGTACTTC.

The rearrangement links TRBV5-1 to TRBJ2-7, with D possibly matching TRBD2 (6 bases). This CDR3 region has 18 residues. The germline V gene has CDR1 SGHRS and CDR2 YFSETQ. The V end lost 4 bases, the J end lost 0 bases, and 23 bases lay between the germline ends. CDR3 DNA: TGCGCCAGCAGCCTAAGGCGGGGTTCCCCCGAAAGCTCCTACGAGCAGTACTTC. This translates into CASSLRRGSPESSYEQYF.

This chain joins TRBV3-1 (or the pseudogene TRBV3-2) and TRBJ2-4; 10 nucleotides align to TRBD1. Trimming removed 4 bases from V and 5 bases from J; junction bases left unmatched: 5. CDR1 LGHDT and CDR2 YNNKEL come from the germline V gene (reference sequence). The CDR3 loop spans 15 amino acids. The CDR3 DNA sequence: TGTGCCAGCAGCCCTTACGGACAGGGGGAAAACATTCAGTACTTC. It translates to CASSPYGQGENIQYF.

The J gene is TRBJ1-1, the V gene TRBV18; D not certain. Germline lookup yields CDR1 KGHSH and CDR2 LQKENI. The CDR3 length is 14 residues. Trimming cost V 1 base and J 1 base, with 7 bases left between them. The CDR3 spells CASSPQTGNTEAFF. CDR3 DNA sequence: TGTGCCAGCTCACCACAGACCGGGAACACTGAAGCTTTCTTT.

V and J are TRBV12-3 or TRBV12-4 and TRBJ2-2; weak D call: TRBD2 (6 bases). This CDR3 is 13 amino acids long. The V gene lost 6 bases and the J gene lost 6 bases, with 11 bases spanning the gap. The CDR3 spells CASRGLYAGELFF. CDR3 DNA: TGTGCCAGCAGAGGACTATACGCCGGGGAGCTGTTTTTT.

This chain joins TRBV5-4 and TRBJ1-4; 8 bases map to TRBD1. The V segment lost 10 bases and the J segment 5 bases; nucleotides outside the gene matches: 4. Germline CDR1 is SGHNT and CDR2 is YYREEE (reference sequence). CDR3 length equals 12 residues. The CDR3 reads CASGTGNEKLFF. In nucleotides, the CDR3 is TGTGCCTCCGGGACAGGCAATGAAAAACTGTTTTTT.